A single sample gave rise to the 28 T cell receptor beta chains below, sequenced in a study of T cell responses to AZD1222 COVID-19 vaccine. Repertoires were generated with immunoSEQ multiplex PCR, while TCRdb's copy carries only in-frame clones and drops some. The sample lists 140,000 to 150,000 clones, 86% occurring once. Source: peripheral blood, taken 28 days after the second AZD1222 dose. These receptor sequences come from an adult who received the AZD1222 COVID-19 vaccine.

This clone was detected once. The chain employs TRBV27 and TRBJ2-3; D remains unclear. The germline V gene encodes CDR1 MNHEY and CDR2 SMNVEV (reference sequence). V lost 1 base, J lost 4 bases, and 12 bases lay in between. The CDR3 contains 15 residues. CDR3 region: CASSLWPDRADTQYF. The CDR3 coding sequence is TGTGCCAGCAGTTTATGGCCGGACCGGGCAGATACGCAGTATTTT.

The chain has TRBV7-9 and TRBJ2-7; D is possibly TRBD2 (7 bases). The V end was cut by 5 bases, the J end by 1 base, with 21 bases between. CDR3 length: 17 amino acids. CDR1 is SEHNR, CDR2 FQNEAQ, per germline (reference sequence). CDR3 amino acids: CASSPAWGGASSYEQYF. The CDR3 DNA reads as TGTGCCAGCAGCCCAGCGTGGGGGGGGGCGAGTTCCTACGAGCAGTACTTC. Together with reference TRBV7-9 and TRBJ2-7, the CDR3 gives the full variable domain: DTGVSQNPRHKITKRGQNVTFRCDPISEHNRLYWYRQTLGQGPEFLTYFQNEAQLEKSRLLSDRFSAERPKGSFSTLEIQRTEQGDSAMYLCASSPAWGGASSYEQYFGPGTRLTVT.

The rearrangement uses TRBV10-2 and TRBJ1-1; possibly TRBD1 for D (6 bases). Germline values: CDR1 WSHSY, CDR2 SAAADI. The V end lost 3 bases, the J end lost 3 bases, and 8 bases lay between the germline ends. The CDR3 sequence is 13 residues long. As DNA, the CDR3 is TGCGCCAGCAGTGAAGGGGGGGACACTGAAGCTTTCTTT. Translation gives CASSEGGDTEAFF.

The genes are TRBV30 and TRBJ2-7; possible D gene TRBD1, 6 bases. The CDR3 covers 14 residues. Trimming removed 2 bases at V and 3 bases at J, with 14 bases between. CDR1 is GTSNPN and CDR2 is SVGIG in the germline V gene (reference sequence). Here the CDR3 DNA reads TGTGCCTGGAGTCGCGCAGGGGTTGACTACGAGCAGTACTTC. Its protein product is CAWSRAGVDYEQYF.

This clone was seen only once. V gene TRBV28 combines with J gene TRBJ2-5; 12 positions agree with TRBD1. The CDR3 has 18 amino acids. The junction had 17 bases not matched to a gene; V was cut back by 8 bases and J by 4 bases. CDR1 and CDR2 (germline): MDHEN, SYDVKM. CDR3 bases: TGTGCCAGCTTCCGACCCTTCGGGACAGGGGGCCGAGGAGAGACCCAGTACTTC. This encodes CASFRPFGTGGRGETQYF.

This clone has only one observation. The gene calls are TRBV7-6 and TRBJ1-2; D is undetermined. Germline assignment: CDR1 SGHVS and CDR2 FNYEAQ. The CDR3 totals 14 residues. V shed 5 bases and J shed 5 bases, with 15 bases lying between them. The CDR3 nucleotides read TGTGCCAGCAGCCCGCCGGGAGGCAGGTATGGCTACACCTTC. Protein product: CASSPPGGRYGYTF.

The chain links TRBV12-3 or TRBV12-4 to TRBJ1-5; D gene ambiguous. The CDR3 sequence is 12 residues long. V gave up 7 bases and J gave up 5 bases, with 9 bases separating them. In DNA, the CDR3 is TGTGCCAGCAACGATGGGGATCAGCCCCAGCATTTT. Residues: CASNDGDQPQHF.

This clone was counted between two and nine times. The chain carries TRBV19 and TRBJ1-3; perhaps TRBD1 as D (6 bases). V gave up 5 bases and J gave up 0 bases, with 14 bases separating them. The length of the CDR3 is 16 residues. Germline V gene lookup returns CDR1 LNHDA and CDR2 SQIVND (reference sequence). The CDR3 bases are TGTGCCAGTAGTGCGTACCGGGACAACTCTGGAAACACCATATATTTT. This gives the protein CASSAYRDNSGNTIYF. Using reference TRBV19 and TRBJ1-3 for the parts outside the CDR3, the full variable domain is DGGITQSPKYLFRKEGQNVTLSCEQNLNHDAMYWYRQDPGQGLRLIYYSQIVNDFQKGDIAEGYSVSREKKESFPLTVTSAQKNPTAFYLCASSAYRDNSGNTIYFGEGSWLTVV.

This clone was picked up a small number of times. V gene TRBV19 combines with J gene TRBJ2-7; D is perhaps TRBD1 (5 bases). Trimming pared 3 bases from V and 5 bases from J, leaving 11 bases between. Per the germline V gene, CDR1 is LNHDA and CDR2 is SQIVND (reference sequence). The CDR3 totals 13 residues. The CDR3 sequence: CASSIKGVNEQYF. DNA of the CDR3: TGTGCCAGTAGTATTAAAGGGGTCAACGAGCAGTACTTC.

This clone was seen only a few times. One junction end does not reproduce the germline sequence, and a read error may be involved. Other DNA sequences within the sample encode an identical CDR3. The V call is TRBV6-5, the J call TRBJ2-2; the D call may be TRBD1 or TRBD2 (5 bases each). Germline values: CDR1 MNHEY, CDR2 SVGAGI. The CDR3 has 13 amino acids. Written as DNA, the CDR3 is TGTGCCACCCGGGACCGAAACACGGGGGAGCTGTTTTTT. Translation: CATRDRNTGELFF.

This chain uses TRBV6-5 with TRBJ1-2, with D possibly TRBD1 on 6 matching bases. The CDR3 extends over 13 amino acids. Trimming cost V 2 bases and J 6 bases, with 10 bases left between them. Germline values: CDR1 MNHEY, CDR2 SVGAGI. CDR3 region: CASSYGGRDGYTF. DNA for the CDR3: TGTGCCAGCAGTTACGGGGGGCGCGATGGCTACACCTTC.

This clone was counted between two and nine times. The chain has TRBV7-9 and TRBJ1-1; maybe TRBD1 (5 bases). V was pared by 1 base and J by 7 bases, with 10 bases between. The CDR3 sequence is 13 residues long. Looked up from germline, CDR1 is SEHNR and CDR2 is FQNEAQ (reference sequence). DNA for the CDR3: TGTGCCAGCAGCTTAGTGGGACGAGTTGAAGCTTTCTTT. It translates to CASSLVGRVEAFF.

This clone appeared once. This chain uses TRBV28 with TRBJ2-5, with TRBD1 as a possible D gene (6 bases). V lost 8 bases, J lost 8 bases, and 24 bases lay in between. Germline V gives CDR1 MDHEN, CDR2 SYDVKM. The CDR3 contains 15 residues. The CDR3 protein is CASFPPQGPFVTQYF. The CDR3 DNA is TGTGCCAGCTTTCCTCCACAGGGCCCCTTCGTAACCCAGTACTTC.

V gene TRBV2 combines with J gene TRBJ2-5; weak D call: TRBD1 (6 bases). There are 13 residues in the CDR3. The germline V gene has CDR1 SNHLY and CDR2 FYNNEI. Trimming removed 6 bases from V and 5 bases from J, with 13 bases in between. This CDR3 is CASRVLRGETQYF. The CDR3 region has the DNA TGTGCCAGCAGAGTACTAAGGGGGGAGACCCAGTACTTC.

In nucleotides, the CDR3 is TGTGCCAGCAGTTACTCCGGCCAGGGGGCGGGTGAAAAACTGTTTTTT. This gives the protein CASSYSGQGAGEKLFF. The V gene is TRBV6-5, the J gene TRBJ1-4; 8 bases match TRBD1. Germline V CDR1 and CDR2: MNHEY, SVGAGI. The V gene end was trimmed by 0 bases and the J gene end by 7 bases; junction bases not matched to a gene: 7. The CDR3 runs to 16 residues.

The chain employs TRBV7-2 and TRBJ2-5; no reliable D call. CDR1 SGHTA and CDR2 FQGNSA come from the germline V gene. Trimming took off 1 base at V and 4 bases at J, with 10 bases between the two ends. The CDR3 runs 14 residues. The CDR3 sequence is CASSLVARRETQYF. CDR3 in DNA: TGTGCCAGCAGCTTAGTTGCGCGTCGAGAGACCCAGTACTTC.

This clone occurred once. The CDR3 DNA sequence: TGTGCCAGCAGTGAAGCAGAGTACCAAGAGACCCAGTACTTC. This translates into CASSEAEYQETQYF. The chain has TRBV2 and TRBJ2-5; D is unclear. V was shortened by 0 bases and J by 0 bases, with 5 bases between the two germline ends. The CDR3 is 14 amino acids. CDR1 is SNHLY, CDR2 FYNNEI, per germline.

The CDR3 region is CASSTNRGRADVQPQHF. CDR3 DNA sequence: TGTGCCAGCAGTACTAACAGGGGCAGGGCAGACGTACAGCCCCAGCATTTT. The chain joins TRBV6-4 to TRBJ1-5; 7 nucleotides match TRBD1. The CDR3 runs to 17 residues. J gave up 7 bases and V 5 bases, and 17 bases lay outside the gene matches. Looked up from germline, CDR1 is MRHNA and CDR2 is SNTAGT.

The CDR3 spells CASSGAGEKLFF. For the CDR3, the DNA is TGTGCCAGCAGTGGAGCGGGAGAAAAACTGTTTTTT. The chain recombines TRBV2 with TRBJ1-4; D is ambiguous. Per germline, CDR1 SNHLY and CDR2 FYNNEI. CDR3 length equals 12 residues. Trimming stripped 4 bases from V and 8 bases from J, with 8 bases between.

The genes are TRBV5-4 and TRBJ2-2; 9 positions match TRBD1. The CDR3 is made up of 19 amino acids. The V gene end was trimmed by 4 bases and the J gene end by 4 bases; junction bases not matched to a gene: 17. Germline CDR1 SGHNT, CDR2 YYREEE (reference sequence). The chain's CDR3 is CASSRVPGQGPTSTGELFF. The CDR3 nucleotides read TGTGCCAGCAGCCGAGTCCCGGGACAGGGACCCACGAGCACCGGGGAGCTGTTTTTT. The entire variable domain, with the rest obtained from reference TRBV5-4 and TRBJ2-2, is as follows: ETGVTQSPTHLIKTRGQQVTLRCSSQSGHNTVSWYQQALGQGPQFIFQYYREEENGRGNFPPRFSGLQFPNYSSELNVNALELDDSALYLCASSRVPGQGPTSTGELFFGEGSRLTVL.

V gene TRBV2 combines with J gene TRBJ1-2; no definite D call. The germline V gene has CDR1 SNHLY and CDR2 FYNNEI. There are 13 residues in the CDR3. Trimming took off 5 bases at V and 2 bases at J, with 9 bases between the two ends. The DNA of the CDR3 is TGTGCCAGCAGTTTAAGGGAGAACTATGGCTACACCTTC. Protein sequence: CASSLRENYGYTF.

In this sample, this clone turned up once. The chain is built from TRBV30 and TRBJ2-1; TRBD2 aligns across 8 bases. V was clipped by 2 bases and J by 5 bases; unmatched bases: 2. The CDR3 extends over 13 amino acids. CDR1 and CDR2 from the germline V gene are GTSNPN and SVGIG (reference sequence). For the CDR3, the DNA is TGTGCCTGGAGTAGCGGGGGCGACAATGAGCAGTTCTTC. Its protein product is CAWSSGGDNEQFF. The complete variable domain, with remaining parts taken from reference TRBV30 and TRBJ2-1, reads SQTIHQWPATLVQPVGSPLSLECTVEGTSNPNLYWYRQAAGRGLQLLFYSVGIGQISSEVPQNLSASRPQDRQFILSSKKLLLSDSGFYLCAWSSGGDNEQFFGPGTRLTVL.

The chain is built from TRBV25-1 and TRBJ2-1; 7 bases agree with TRBD2. Germline CDR1 is MGHDK and CDR2 is SYGVNS. The CDR3 contains 15 residues. J was trimmed by 4 bases and V by 5 bases; bases with no gene match: 8. In DNA form, the CDR3 reads TGTGCCAGCAGTAGCCTAGCGGAACCATACAATGAGCAGTTCTTC. Its translation is CASSSLAEPYNEQFF.

V gene TRBV7-9 combines with J gene TRBJ2-7, with a possible D match to TRBD1 (6 bases). The CDR3 spans 17 residues. Trimming removed 1 base from V and 3 bases from J, with 19 bases in between. Germline V gene data show CDR1 as SEHNR and CDR2 as FQNEAQ (reference sequence). DNA for the CDR3: TGTGCCAGCAGCTTAGAGGTCGTCGGACAGACCAGCTACGAGCAGTACTTC. Amino acid sequence: CASSLEVVGQTSYEQYF.

The chain carries TRBV4-1 and TRBJ2-7; D gene uncertain. The ends were cut back, 1 base at V and 4 bases at J, with 11 bases in the middle. The CDR3 sequence is 14 residues long. Germline CDR1 is MGHRA and CDR2 is YSYEKL. In nucleotides, the CDR3 is TGCGCCAGCAGCCAAGTGGTGGGTGGATACGAGCAGTACTTC. It is translated as CASSQVVGGYEQYF.

The chain carries TRBV5-6 and TRBJ1-2, with a tentative D call TRBD1 (6 bases). The V gene's germline CDR1 is SGHDT and CDR2 YYEEEE. The CDR3 is made up of 14 amino acids. Trimming stripped 4 bases from V and 3 bases from J, with 13 bases between. CDR3 sequence (DNA): TGTGCCAGCAGCCCCGCGGGGGCTGACTATGGCTACACCTTC. Translation gives CASSPAGADYGYTF.

The rearrangement uses TRBV2 and TRBJ1-2; D is unclear. Trimming removed 3 bases at V and 8 bases at J, with 13 bases between. The CDR3 consists of 13 residues. Germline V gene lookup returns CDR1 SNHLY and CDR2 FYNNEI. The CDR3 protein is CASSDSAEGGYTF. CDR3 nucleotides: TGTGCCAGCAGTGATTCGGCAGAGGGAGGCTACACCTTC.

The V call is TRBV5-1, the J call TRBJ2-7; D is unresolved. From germline, CDR1 is SGHRS and CDR2 YFSETQ. The CDR3 is 18 residues long. Trimming pared 4 bases from V and 4 bases from J, leaving 27 bases between. DNA for the CDR3: TGCGCCAGCAGCCCTCGCTGGTCACCAGATGCCAATGGGTACGAGCAGTACTTC. It translates to CASSPRWSPDANGYEQYF.